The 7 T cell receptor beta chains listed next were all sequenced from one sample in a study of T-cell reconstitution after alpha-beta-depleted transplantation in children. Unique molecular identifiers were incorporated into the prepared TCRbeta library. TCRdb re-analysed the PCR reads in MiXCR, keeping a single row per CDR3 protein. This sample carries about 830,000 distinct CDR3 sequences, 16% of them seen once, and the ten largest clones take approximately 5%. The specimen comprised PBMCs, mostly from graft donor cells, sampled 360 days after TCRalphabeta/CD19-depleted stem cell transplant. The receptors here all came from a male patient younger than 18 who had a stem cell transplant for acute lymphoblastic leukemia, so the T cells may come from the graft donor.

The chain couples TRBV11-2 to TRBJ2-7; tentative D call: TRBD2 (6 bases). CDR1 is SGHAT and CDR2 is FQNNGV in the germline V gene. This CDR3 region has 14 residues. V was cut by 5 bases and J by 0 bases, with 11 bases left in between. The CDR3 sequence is CASSADYRSYEQYF. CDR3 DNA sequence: TGTGCCAGCAGCGCGGACTACCGCTCCTACGAGCAGTACTTC.

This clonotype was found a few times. The CDR3 DNA sequence: TGCGCCAGCAGCTTGCGAGTTGCGAATGAGCAGTTCTTC. Translation gives CASSLRVANEQFF. The V and J genes are TRBV5-1 and TRBJ2-1; D call uncertain. Trimming took 1 base from V and 7 from J, leaving 9 bases between them. From germline, CDR1 is SGHRS and CDR2 YFSETQ. The CDR3 spans 13 residues.

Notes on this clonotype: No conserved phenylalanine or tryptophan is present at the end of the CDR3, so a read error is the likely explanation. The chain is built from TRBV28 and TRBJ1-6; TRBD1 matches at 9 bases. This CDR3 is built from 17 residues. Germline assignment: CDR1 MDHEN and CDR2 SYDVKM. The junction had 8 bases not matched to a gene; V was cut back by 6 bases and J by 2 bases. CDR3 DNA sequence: TGTGCCAGCAGGTCAACAGGGGGCGCGCCCTATAATTCACCCCTCCACTGT. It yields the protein CASRSTGGAPYNSPLHC.

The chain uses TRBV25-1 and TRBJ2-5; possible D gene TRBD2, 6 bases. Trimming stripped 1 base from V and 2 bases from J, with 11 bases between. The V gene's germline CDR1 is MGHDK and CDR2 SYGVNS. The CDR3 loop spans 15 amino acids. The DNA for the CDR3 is TGTGCCAGCAGTGAATTTGGTGGAGGGCAAGAGACCCAGTACTTC. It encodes CASSEFGGGQETQYF.

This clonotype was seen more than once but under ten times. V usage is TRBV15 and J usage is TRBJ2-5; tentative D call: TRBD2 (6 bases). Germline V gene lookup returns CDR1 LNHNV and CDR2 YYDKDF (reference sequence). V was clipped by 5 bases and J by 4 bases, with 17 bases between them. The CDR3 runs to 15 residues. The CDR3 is CATSALREWGETQYF. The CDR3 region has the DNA TGTGCCACCAGCGCCTTGCGGGAATGGGGAGAGACCCAGTACTTC.

The CDR3 DNA sequence: TGTGCCAGCAGTACCGTATTGGGGACCCCAGGGAGCACTGAAGCTTTCTTT. Its protein product is CASSTVLGTPGSTEAFF. This chain connects TRBV12-3 or TRBV12-4 to TRBJ1-1; tentative D call: TRBD1 (5 bases). The CDR3 runs 17 residues. V was clipped by 5 bases and J by 4 bases, with 23 bases between them.

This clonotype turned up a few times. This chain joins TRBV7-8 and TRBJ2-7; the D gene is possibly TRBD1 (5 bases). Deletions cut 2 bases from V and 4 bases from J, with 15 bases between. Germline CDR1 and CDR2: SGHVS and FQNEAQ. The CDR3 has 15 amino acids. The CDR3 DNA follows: TGTGCCAGCAGCTTACAGGGCGCGGTGAAGTACGAGCAGTACTTC. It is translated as CASSLQGAVKYEQYF.